This TCR beta chain was profiled in a study of CD8 T cells in Susac syndrome. The CDR3 is made up of 15 amino acids. Per germline, CDR1 MNHEY and CDR2 SMNVEV (reference sequence). Between the trimmed V and J ends, which lost 6 bases and 0 bases, there was a span of 12 bases. Sequencing targeted TCR beta in blood CD8+ and CD4+ T cells. This clonotype was counted once. Its antigen is still unknown. cDNA came from about 0.51 to 1 ug RNA primed by random hexamers. immunoSEQ multiplex PCR amplified TCR beta CDR3 across 54 Vbeta, 13 Jbeta. MiXCR, applied by TCRdb to the immunoSEQ multiplex PCR reads, yields one record per CDR3 protein. The profile covers around 80,000 distinct CDR3 sequences, with 93% appearing a single time and 0.35% to 0.5% taken by the ten largest. Study findings and constraints: Clonal expansion involving Susac CD8+ cells peaked in TEMRA cells and active patients.

The specimen sequenced was CD8+ T cells from PBMCs. This TCR came from a human donor with Susac syndrome. This chain uses TRBV27 with TRBJ1-5; D possibly corresponds to TRBD1 (5 bases). The CDR3 region has the DNA TGTGCCAGCAGGAGGCAGGGAAGTAGCAATCAGCCCCAGCATTTT. Translation gives CASRRQGSSNQPQHF.